Presented here are 6 T cell receptor beta chains from one specimen sequenced in a study of blood T cell repertoires in COVID-19. The table came from immunoSEQ multiplex PCR; TCRdb's copy has only in-frame clones and leaves some out. Of 150,000 to 200,000 clones in the sample, approximately 80% were seen once. Sample: PBMCs or T cells enriched from blood (not recorded which). These receptors all come from a woman aged 50 to 60 who had recovered from COVID-19.

The chain couples TRBV4-1 to TRBJ1-1, with a possible D match to TRBD1 (5 bases). This CDR3 has 14 amino acids. Trimming removed 5 bases at V and 2 bases at J, with 12 bases between. Germline V gene data show CDR1 as MGHRA and CDR2 as YSYEKL. The CDR3 DNA reads as TGCGCCAGCAGCAAGTCGACAGAAAACACTGAAGCTTTCTTT. Amino acids: CASSKSTENTEAFF.

This sequence joins TRBV15 and TRBJ1-5, with D possibly TRBD1 on 5 matching bases. This CDR3 region has 17 residues. V shed 2 bases and J shed 4 bases, with 18 bases lying between them. In germline, CDR1 is LNHNV, CDR2 YYDKDF (reference sequence). DNA of the CDR3: TGTGCCACCAGCAGATCACCCCGTGACAGTGCGAATCAGCCCCAGCATTTT. Amino acid sequence: CATSRSPRDSANQPQHF.

CDR3 sequence reads: CASLAGDRQYQPQHF. The CDR3 DNA reads as TGTGCCAGCCTGGCCGGGGACAGGCAATACCAGCCCCAGCATTTT. The chain recombines TRBV28 with TRBJ1-5; 8 nucleotides align to TRBD1. The CDR3 contains 15 residues. V shed 8 bases and J 7 bases; nucleotides not matched to a gene: 13. Germline CDR1 is MDHEN and CDR2 is SYDVKM. The full variable domain, completed using reference TRBV28 and TRBJ1-5, is DVKVTQSSRYLVKRTGEKVFLECVQDMDHENMFWYRQDPGLGLRLIYFSYDVKMKEKGDIPEGYSVSREKKERFSLILESASTNQTSMYLCASLAGDRQYQPQHFGDGTRLSIL.

This clone was seen once. The rearrangement uses TRBV7-2 and TRBJ2-1; 7 nucleotides agree with TRBD2. CDR1 and CDR2 from the germline V gene are SGHTA and FQGNSA. The CDR3 is made up of 15 amino acids. The J segment lost 0 bases and the V segment lost 2 bases, leaving 1 base of the junction unmatched. Here the CDR3 reads CASSLQRDSYNEQFF. The CDR3 region has the DNA TGTGCCAGCAGCTTACAGCGGGACTCCTACAATGAGCAGTTCTTC.

This clone was counted between two and nine times. The chain carries TRBV3-1 (or the pseudogene TRBV3-2) and TRBJ2-7, with 7 bases aligning to TRBD1. CDR3 size: 13 residues. With V trimmed by 1 base and J by 5 bases, 2 bases remained unmatched. The germline gives CDR1 LGHDT, CDR2 YNNKEL (reference sequence). Here the CDR3 reads CASSQGQGNEQYF. The CDR3 DNA is TGTGCCAGCAGCCAAGGACAGGGTAACGAGCAGTACTTC.

Only one count was recorded for this clone. The V call is TRBV6-5, the J call TRBJ1-1, with D possibly matching TRBD1 (5 bases). The V and J ends lost 5 bases and 1 base respectively, with 11 bases between them. The length of the CDR3 is 14 residues. Germline loops: CDR1 MNHEY, CDR2 SVGAGI. CDR3 in DNA: TGTGCCAGCAGTCTTTCTGGGGCGAACACTGAAGCTTTCTTT. It is translated as CASSLSGANTEAFF.